This T cell receptor (beta chain) was captured by sequencing in a study of blood T cell repertoires in COVID-19. On the study more broadly: COVID-19 samples from acute and convalescent phases originated in the United States, Italy and Spain. T cells, B-cell-depleted T cells, or PBMCs provided the cDNA or gDNA that served as material.

In the original workflow: Reference gene primer amplification in the assay estimated nucleated cell counts. TCRdb's copy holds only in-frame clones and misses some; the assay was immunoSEQ multiplex PCR. V, J and clone size are taken as reported in that table, and D and trimming were inferred from the DNA itself. The table shows some 180,000 clones, with around 90% occurring only once. Trimming removed 8 bases from V and 4 bases from J; junction bases left unmatched: 14. The CDR3 totals 17 residues. CDR1 is LNHDA and CDR2 is SQIVND in the germline V gene (reference sequence). The clonotype comes from a man aged 60-69 years with active or convalescent COVID-19. Material for sequencing was peripheral blood. This chain connects TRBV19 to TRBJ1-6; 7 bases fit TRBD1. Written as DNA, the CDR3 is TGTGCCAGTGCTAAAGGGCGACAGGGATTTTATAATTCACCCCTCCACTTT. It translates to CASAKGRQGFYNSPLHF.